This T cell receptor (beta chain) comes out of a study of blood T cells in healthy people across ages. The V end lost 5 bases, the J end lost 4 bases, and 15 bases lay between the germline ends. This CDR3 is 14 amino acids long. The V gene's germline CDR1 is DFQATT and CDR2 SNEGSKA (reference sequence). No fewer than 5.5 micrograms of total RNA were isolated from every sample. Primed by a sample-barcoded 5' primer and a J-beta primer mix, a second PCR proceeded for about 6 to 11 cycles. TCRdb ran MiXCR on the 5' RACE reads and lists one entry per CDR3 protein. This table holds some 710,000 distinct CDR3 sequences, less than 60% found once.

Sequenced input: blood. V and J are TRBV20-1 and TRBJ1-5, with a possible D match to TRBD1 (5 bases). The origin of this receptor is a man older than 75 in good health. CDR3 sequence (DNA): TGCAGTGCTTCCACCAACCGGGGGAATCAGCCCCAGCATTTT. It yields the protein CSASTNRGNQPQHF.